This T cell receptor (beta chain) was identified in a study of somatic mutations in cytotoxic T cells in rheumatoid arthritis. Background on the study: Blood (about 31 ml EDTA) from each patient was taken right after diagnosis, before any treatment. Overall study findings and caveats: Any difference in CD8+ T-cell clonality between patients who had rheumatoid arthritis and healthy controls who were age-matched was not statistically significant. There were about an eighth of the roughly 65 patients in whom the largest CD8+ clone exceeded 20% of CD8+ cells.

CDR3 length: 12 residues. V dropped 3 bases and J dropped 7 bases, with 9 bases sitting between them. CDR1 and CDR2 (germline): SGHTA, FQGNSA. With respect to this clone: The antigen is not known.

Methods used by the authors: Patient CD8+ clones above 1% seldom matched published virus-specific TCRB sequences. Profiled with immunoSEQ multiplex PCR; TCRdb holds only in-frame clones, not every one. V and J calls and clone size come straight from that table; D and trimming were deduced from the DNA. Of 9,000 or so clones listed, about four fifths are singletons. The gene calls are TRBV7-2 and TRBJ1-1; D remains ambiguous. This clonotype was sampled from an adult with rheumatoid arthritis. Input material: CD8+ T cells sorted from blood. The CDR3 DNA sequence: TGTGCCAGCAGCTTGTCTAACCGTGAAGCTTTCTTT. Translated, it gives CASSLSNREAFF. Complete variable domain (other parts from reference TRBV7-2 and TRBJ1-1): GAGVSQSPSNKVTEKGKDVELRCDPISGHTALYWYRQSLGQGLEFLIYFQGNSAPDKSGLPSDRFSAERTGGSVSTLTIQRTQQEDSAVYLCASSLSNREAFFGQGTRLTVV.